This T cell receptor beta chain was identified in a study of vaccination effects on CD4 cells after COVID-19. ViraFEST used viral peptide pools to expand antigen-specific CD4+ T cells before sequencing. The authors isolated CD4+ T cells after ten to eleven days of culture. Each participant was given two doses of one vaccine (BNT162b2 or mRNA-1273). The study found no prior SARS-CoV-2 infection in the vaccine recipients, who tested negative for nucleocapsid antibodies. A few million PBMC were seeded per well and grown in the presence of about 10 IU/ml IL-2 and 9.5 to 10 ug/ml peptides. Study conclusions and caveats: Cross-reactivity toward common cold coronaviruses was confined to only 1 of 255 vaccine-induced clones in healthy vaccinees.

With respect to this clone: The antigen remains unidentified.

Only in-frame clones appear in the TCRdb table, and some are missing; sequencing was by immunoSEQ multiplex PCR. The sample has over 30,000 clones; roughly 78% are singletons. This clonotype was obtained from a human donor who received a COVID-19 vaccine. Some clones in this sample may be carry-over from other donors' samples. Sample: CD4+ T cells from PBMCs cultured with HCoV-NL63 spike peptides, taken after COVID-19 vaccination.

CDR3 sequence: CASRSSTDTQYF. CDR3 coding DNA: TGTGCCAGCAGGAGTAGCACAGATACGCAGTATTTT. This chain uses TRBV11-2 with TRBJ2-3; D is unclear. This CDR3 contains 12 residues. The V end was cut by 6 bases, the J end by 0 bases, with 4 bases between. Germline V lookup: CDR1 SGHAT, CDR2 FQNNGV. The full variable domain, completed using reference TRBV11-2 and TRBJ2-3, is EAGVAQSPRYKIIEKRQSVAFWCNPISGHATLYWYQQILGQGPKLLIQFQNNGVVDDSQLPKDRFSAERLKGVDSTLKIQPAKLEDSAVYLCASRSSTDTQYFGPGTRLTVL.